In its sample, the clone carrying this T cell receptor beta chain was seen many times. RNA transcripts served as the template for amplifying TCR beta CDR3 regions. HTBI primers were employed in a first-round RT-PCR of the TCR CDR3. TCRdb redid the calling of the multiplex PCR reads with MiXCR, one entry per CDR3 protein. Found here are hundreds of thousands of distinct CDR3 sequences, 14% of them singletons; the top ten hold roughly a tenth. The V gene's germline CDR1 is SGHNT and CDR2 YENEEA. The CDR3 spans 15 residues. The trim removed 3 bases at V and 3 bases at J, leaving 5 bases unmatched. This entry comes from a study of T cells in Graves' hyperthyroidism and ophthalmopathy. Study as a whole: The blood sample was taken at first diagnosis, before treatment began.

The chain uses TRBV11-3 and TRBJ2-7; 10 bases line up with TRBD2. This receptor was obtained from a woman aged 18-29 years with Graves' hyperthyroidism. The sequenced material came from blood. Written as DNA, the CDR3 is TGTGCCAGCAGCTTCGCTAGCGGGAGATTCTACGAGCAGTACTTC. This encodes CASSFASGRFYEQYF.